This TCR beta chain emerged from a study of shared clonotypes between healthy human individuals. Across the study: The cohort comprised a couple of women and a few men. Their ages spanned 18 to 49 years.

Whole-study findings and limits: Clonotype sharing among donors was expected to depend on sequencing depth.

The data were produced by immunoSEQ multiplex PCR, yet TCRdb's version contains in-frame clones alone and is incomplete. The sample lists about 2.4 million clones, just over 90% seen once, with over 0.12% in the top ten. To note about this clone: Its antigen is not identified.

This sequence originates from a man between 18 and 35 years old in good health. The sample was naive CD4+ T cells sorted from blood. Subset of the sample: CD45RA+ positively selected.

The CDR3 DNA reads as TGTGCCAGCAACCGGGACAGGGGCACCGGGGAGCTGTTTTTT. Translated: CASNRDRGTGELFF. The genes are TRBV21-1 and TRBJ2-2; whether TRBD1, the table's D call, matches the DNA was not checked. TRBV21-1 is a pseudogene locus. This CDR3 comprises 14 residues.